This TCR beta chain was documented in a study of T cells in Graves' hyperthyroidism and ophthalmopathy. Researchers amplified the TCR beta CDR3 regions from RNA transcripts. First-round RT-PCR with HTBI primers amplified the TCR CDR3 region. TCRdb re-derived calls from the multiplex PCR reads in MiXCR, one entry per CDR3 protein. Of a few hundred thousand distinct CDR3 sequences in the sample, under 25% are singletons; the top ten hold 26%. There are many counts of this clonotype. Antigen: not known. Study findings and constraints: The model foresaw ophthalmopathy a median about 6.1 months prior to onset.

PBMCs were obtained from 9.5 to 10 ml fresh peripheral blood. This CDR3 is built from 13 residues. Germline CDR1 reads MNHNS; CDR2 reads SASEGT. With V trimmed by 3 bases and J by 8 bases, 5 bases remained unmatched. The source material was blood. The chain carries TRBV6-1 and TRBJ1-2; TRBD1 matches 8 bases. This clonotype was obtained from a man younger than 30 with Graves' hyperthyroidism. This chain's CDR3 is CASSDQGAQGYTF. The CDR3 nucleotides are TGTGCCAGCAGTGATCAGGGGGCGCAAGGCTACACCTTC.